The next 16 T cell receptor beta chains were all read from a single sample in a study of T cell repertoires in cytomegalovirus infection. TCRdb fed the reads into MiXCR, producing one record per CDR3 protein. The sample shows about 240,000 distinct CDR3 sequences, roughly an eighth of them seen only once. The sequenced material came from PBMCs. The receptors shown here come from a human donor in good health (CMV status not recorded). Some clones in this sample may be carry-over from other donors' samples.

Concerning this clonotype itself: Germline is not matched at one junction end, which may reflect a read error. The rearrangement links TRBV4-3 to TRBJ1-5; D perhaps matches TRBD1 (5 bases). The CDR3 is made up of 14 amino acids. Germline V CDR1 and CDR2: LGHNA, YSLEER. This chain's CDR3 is CASSQEGVDQSQHF. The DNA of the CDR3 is TGCGCCAGCAGCCAAGAAGGGGTCGATCAGTCCCAGCATTTT.

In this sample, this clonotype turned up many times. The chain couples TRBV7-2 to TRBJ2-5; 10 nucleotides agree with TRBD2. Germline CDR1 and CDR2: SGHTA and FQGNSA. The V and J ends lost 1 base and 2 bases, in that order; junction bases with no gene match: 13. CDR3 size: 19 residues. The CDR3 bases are TGTGCCAGCAGCTTAGAGGGCCTAGCGGGAGAGGAGGGACAAGAGACCCAGTACTTC. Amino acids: CASSLEGLAGEEGQETQYF.

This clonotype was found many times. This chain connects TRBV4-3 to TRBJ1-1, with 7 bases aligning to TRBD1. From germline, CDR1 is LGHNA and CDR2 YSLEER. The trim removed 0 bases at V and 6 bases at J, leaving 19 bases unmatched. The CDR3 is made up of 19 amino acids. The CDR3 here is CASSQDLVRSGGVVAEAFF. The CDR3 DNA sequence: TGCGCCAGCAGCCAAGATCTAGTCCGGTCAGGGGGGGTGGTAGCTGAAGCTTTCTTT.

CDR3 sequence: CASSELGTGGTFF. The CDR3 DNA is TGTGCCAGTAGTGAACTCGGGACAGGGGGAACTTTCTTT. This rearrangement joins TRBV19 to TRBJ1-1, with TRBD1 matching over 11 bases. The CDR3 covers 13 residues. V was clipped by 5 bases and J by 12 bases; unmatched bases: 8. Germline CDR1 reads LNHDA; CDR2 reads SQIVND (reference sequence).

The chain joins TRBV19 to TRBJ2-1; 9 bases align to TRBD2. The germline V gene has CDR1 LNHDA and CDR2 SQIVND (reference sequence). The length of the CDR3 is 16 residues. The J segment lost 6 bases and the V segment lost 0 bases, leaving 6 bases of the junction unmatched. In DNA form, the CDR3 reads TGTGCCAGTAGTATAGATCTCGGACTAGCGACCAATGAGCAGTTCTTC. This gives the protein CASSIDLGLATNEQFF. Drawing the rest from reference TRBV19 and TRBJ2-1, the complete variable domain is DGGITQSPKYLFRKEGQNVTLSCEQNLNHDAMYWYRQDPGQGLRLIYYSQIVNDFQKGDIAEGYSVSREKKESFPLTVTSAQKNPTAFYLCASSIDLGLATNEQFFGPGTRLTVL.

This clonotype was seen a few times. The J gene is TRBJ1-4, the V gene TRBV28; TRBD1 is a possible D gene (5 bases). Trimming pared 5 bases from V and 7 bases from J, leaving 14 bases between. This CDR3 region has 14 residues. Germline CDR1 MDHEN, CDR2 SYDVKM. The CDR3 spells CASSREGWSEKLFF. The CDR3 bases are TGTGCCAGCAGTCGGGAGGGGTGGAGTGAAAAACTGTTTTTT.

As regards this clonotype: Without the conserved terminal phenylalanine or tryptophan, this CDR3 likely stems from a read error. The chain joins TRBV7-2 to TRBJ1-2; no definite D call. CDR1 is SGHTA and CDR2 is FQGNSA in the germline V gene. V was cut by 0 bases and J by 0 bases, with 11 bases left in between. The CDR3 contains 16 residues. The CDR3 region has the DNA TGTGCCAGCAGCTTAGCTGTCGGTAGCCCTAACTATGGCTACACCCTC. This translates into CASSLAVGSPNYGYTL.

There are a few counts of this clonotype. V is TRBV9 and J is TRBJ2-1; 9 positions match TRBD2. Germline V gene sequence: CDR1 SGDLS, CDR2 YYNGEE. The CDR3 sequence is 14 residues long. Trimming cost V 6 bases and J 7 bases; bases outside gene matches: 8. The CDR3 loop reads CASTAGGPGNEQFF. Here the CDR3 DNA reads TGTGCCAGCACTGCGGGGGGGCCGGGAAATGAGCAGTTCTTC.

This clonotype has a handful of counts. CDR3: CASSEDTGGWNEQFF. The CDR3 DNA reads as TGTGCCAGCAGTGAAGACACAGGAGGGTGGAATGAGCAGTTCTTC. This sequence joins TRBV6-1 and TRBJ2-1, with D perhaps TRBD2 (6 bases). The CDR3 runs to 15 residues. The germline gives CDR1 MNHNS, CDR2 SASEGT. The germline V and J ends were trimmed by 1 base and 7 bases, with 14 bases remaining between them.

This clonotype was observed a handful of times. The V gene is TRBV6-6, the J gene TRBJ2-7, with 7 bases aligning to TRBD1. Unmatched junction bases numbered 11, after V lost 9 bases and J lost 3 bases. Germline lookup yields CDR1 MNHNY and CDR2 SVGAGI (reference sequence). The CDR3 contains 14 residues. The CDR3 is CASRYRGVVYEQYF. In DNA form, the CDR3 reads TGTGCCAGTCGATACAGGGGAGTGGTCTACGAGCAGTACTTC.

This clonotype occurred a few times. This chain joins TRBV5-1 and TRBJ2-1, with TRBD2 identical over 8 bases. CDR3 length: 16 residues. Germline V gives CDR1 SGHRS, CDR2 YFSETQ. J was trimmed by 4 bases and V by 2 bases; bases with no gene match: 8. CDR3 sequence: CASSLEAGVGYNEQFF. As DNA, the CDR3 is TGCGCCAGCAGCTTAGAAGCGGGAGTAGGGTACAATGAGCAGTTCTTC.

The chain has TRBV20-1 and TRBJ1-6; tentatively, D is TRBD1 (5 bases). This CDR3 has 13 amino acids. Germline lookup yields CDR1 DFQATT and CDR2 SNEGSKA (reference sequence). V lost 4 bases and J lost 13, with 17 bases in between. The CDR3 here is CSAKRDRSSPLHF. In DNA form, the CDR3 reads TGCAGTGCTAAAAGGGACCGATCTTCGCCCCTCCACTTT.

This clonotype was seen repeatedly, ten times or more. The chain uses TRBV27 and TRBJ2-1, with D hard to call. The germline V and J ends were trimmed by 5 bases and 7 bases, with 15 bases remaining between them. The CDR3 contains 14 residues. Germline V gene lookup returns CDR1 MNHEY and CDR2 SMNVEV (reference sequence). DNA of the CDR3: TGTGCCAGCAGTCCTTCTGCGTTTGAGAATGAGCAGTTCTTC. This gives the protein CASSPSAFENEQFF.

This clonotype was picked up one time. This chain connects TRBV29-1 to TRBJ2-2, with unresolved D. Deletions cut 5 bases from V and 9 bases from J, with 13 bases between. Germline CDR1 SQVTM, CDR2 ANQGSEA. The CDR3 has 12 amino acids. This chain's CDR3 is CSVMTIAWELFF. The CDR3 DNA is TGCAGCGTTATGACCATTGCATGGGAGCTGTTTTTT.

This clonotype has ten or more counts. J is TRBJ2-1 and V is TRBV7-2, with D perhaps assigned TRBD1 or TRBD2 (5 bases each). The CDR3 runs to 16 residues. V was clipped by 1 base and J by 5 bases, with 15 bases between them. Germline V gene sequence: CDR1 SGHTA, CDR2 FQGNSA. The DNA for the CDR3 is TGTGCCAGCAGCTTAGGGGGCCAGGGACCAGACAATGAGCAGTTCTTC. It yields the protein CASSLGGQGPDNEQFF.

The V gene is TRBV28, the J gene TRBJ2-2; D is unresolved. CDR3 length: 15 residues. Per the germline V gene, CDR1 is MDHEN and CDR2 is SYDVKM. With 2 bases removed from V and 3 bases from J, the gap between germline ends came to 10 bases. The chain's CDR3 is CASSLSPMYTGELFF. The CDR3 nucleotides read TGTGCCAGCAGTTTAAGTCCCATGTACACCGGGGAGCTGTTTTTT.